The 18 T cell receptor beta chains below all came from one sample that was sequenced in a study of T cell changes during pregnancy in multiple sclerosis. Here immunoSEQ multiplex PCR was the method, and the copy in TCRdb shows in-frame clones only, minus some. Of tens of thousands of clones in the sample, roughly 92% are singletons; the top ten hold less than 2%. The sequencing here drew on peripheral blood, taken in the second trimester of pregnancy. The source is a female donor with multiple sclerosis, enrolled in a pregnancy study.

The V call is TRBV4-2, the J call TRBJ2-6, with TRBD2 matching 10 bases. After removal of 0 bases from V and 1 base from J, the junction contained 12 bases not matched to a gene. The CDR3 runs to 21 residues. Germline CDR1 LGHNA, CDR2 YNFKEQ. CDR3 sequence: CASSQEVVTSGMLSGANVLTF. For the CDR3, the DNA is TGTGCCAGCAGCCAAGAGGTGGTTACTAGCGGGATGCTTTCTGGGGCCAACGTCCTGACTTTC.

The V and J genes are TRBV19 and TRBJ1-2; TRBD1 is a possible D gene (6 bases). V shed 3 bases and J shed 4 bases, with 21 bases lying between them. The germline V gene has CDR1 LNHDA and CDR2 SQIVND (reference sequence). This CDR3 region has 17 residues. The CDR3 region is CASSIVLTGQGSYGYTF. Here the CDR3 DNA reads TGTGCCAGTAGTATCGTTCTGACGGGGCAGGGGAGCTATGGCTACACCTTC.

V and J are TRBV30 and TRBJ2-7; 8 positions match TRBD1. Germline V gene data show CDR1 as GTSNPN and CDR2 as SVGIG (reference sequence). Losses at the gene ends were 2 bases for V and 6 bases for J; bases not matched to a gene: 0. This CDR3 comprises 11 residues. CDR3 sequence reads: CAWSTGGEQYF. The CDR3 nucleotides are TGTGCCTGGAGTACAGGGGGCGAGCAGTACTTC.

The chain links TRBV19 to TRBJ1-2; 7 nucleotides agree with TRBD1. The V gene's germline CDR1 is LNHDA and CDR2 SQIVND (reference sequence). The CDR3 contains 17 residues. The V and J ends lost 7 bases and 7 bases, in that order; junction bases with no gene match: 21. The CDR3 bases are TGTGCCAGTATCGACCCCACCCGGACAGGCAATTTCGGTGGCTACACCTTC. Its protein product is CASIDPTRTGNFGGYTF. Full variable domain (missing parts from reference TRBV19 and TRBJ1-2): DGGITQSPKYLFRKEGQNVTLSCEQNLNHDAMYWYRQDPGQGLRLIYYSQIVNDFQKGDIAEGYSVSREKKESFPLTVTSAQKNPTAFYLCASIDPTRTGNFGGYTFGSGTRLTVV.

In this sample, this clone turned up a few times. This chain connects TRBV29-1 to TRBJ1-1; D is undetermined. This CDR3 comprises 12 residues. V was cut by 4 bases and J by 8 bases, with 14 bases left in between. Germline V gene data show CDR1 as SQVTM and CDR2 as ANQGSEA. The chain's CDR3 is CSVVSSHGEAFF. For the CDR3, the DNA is TGCAGCGTTGTGTCGTCCCACGGGGAAGCTTTCTTT.

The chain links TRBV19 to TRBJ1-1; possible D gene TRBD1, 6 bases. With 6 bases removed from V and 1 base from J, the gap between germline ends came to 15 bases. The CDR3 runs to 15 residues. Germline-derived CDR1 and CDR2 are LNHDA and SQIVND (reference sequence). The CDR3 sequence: CASSPLWTENTEAFF. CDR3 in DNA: TGTGCCAGTAGCCCTCTCTGGACAGAGAACACTGAAGCTTTCTTT.

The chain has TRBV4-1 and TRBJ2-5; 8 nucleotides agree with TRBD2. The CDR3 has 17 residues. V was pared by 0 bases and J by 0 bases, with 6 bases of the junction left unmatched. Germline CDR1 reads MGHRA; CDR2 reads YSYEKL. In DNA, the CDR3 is TGCGCCAGCAGCCAAGATGGCCCGGGACTAGACCAAGAGACCCAGTACTTC. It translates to CASSQDGPGLDQETQYF.

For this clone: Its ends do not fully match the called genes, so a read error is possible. The DNA for the CDR3 is TGTGCCAGCAGCGTAGAGGCTAGCTCCCACAATGAGCAGTTCTTC. Residues: CASSVEASSHNEQFF. This chain links TRBV9 with TRBJ2-1, with D tentatively TRBD2 (5 bases). The CDR3 loop spans 15 amino acids. The germline CDR1 and CDR2 sequences are SGDLS and YYNGEE.

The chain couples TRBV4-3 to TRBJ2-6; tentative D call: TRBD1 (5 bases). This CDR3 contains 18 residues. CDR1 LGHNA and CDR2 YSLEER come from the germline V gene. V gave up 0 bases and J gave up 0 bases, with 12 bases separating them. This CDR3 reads CASSQDRLGASGANVLTF. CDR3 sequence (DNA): TGCGCCAGCAGCCAAGACAGGCTAGGGGCCTCTGGGGCCAACGTCCTGACTTTC.

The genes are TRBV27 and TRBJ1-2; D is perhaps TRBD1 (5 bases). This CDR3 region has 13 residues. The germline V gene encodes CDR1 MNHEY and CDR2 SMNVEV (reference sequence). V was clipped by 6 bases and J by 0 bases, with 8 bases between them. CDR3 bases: TGTGCCAGCAGACGACAGTCTAACTATGGCTACACCTTC. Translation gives CASRRQSNYGYTF.

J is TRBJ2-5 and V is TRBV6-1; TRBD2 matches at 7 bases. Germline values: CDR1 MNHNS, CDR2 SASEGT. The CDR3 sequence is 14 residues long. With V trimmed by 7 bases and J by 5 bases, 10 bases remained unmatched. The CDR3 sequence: CASTRDQGGETQYF. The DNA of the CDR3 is TGTGCCAGCACGAGAGACCAGGGAGGGGAGACCCAGTACTTC.

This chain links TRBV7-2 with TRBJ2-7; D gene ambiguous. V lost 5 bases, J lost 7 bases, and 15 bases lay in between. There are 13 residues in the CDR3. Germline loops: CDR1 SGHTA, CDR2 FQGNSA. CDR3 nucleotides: TGTGCCAGCAGCCCCTCTTACGGAGAGGAGCAGTACTTC. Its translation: CASSPSYGEEQYF.

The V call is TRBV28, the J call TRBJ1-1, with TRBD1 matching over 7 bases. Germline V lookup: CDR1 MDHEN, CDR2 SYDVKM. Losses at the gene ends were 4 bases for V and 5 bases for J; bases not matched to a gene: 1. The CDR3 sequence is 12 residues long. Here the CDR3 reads CASSYRGTEAFF. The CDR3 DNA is TGTGCCAGCAGTTACAGGGGTACTGAAGCTTTCTTT. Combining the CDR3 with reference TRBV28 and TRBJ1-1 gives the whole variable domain DVKVTQSSRYLVKRTGEKVFLECVQDMDHENMFWYRQDPGLGLRLIYFSYDVKMKEKGDIPEGYSVSREKKERFSLILESASTNQTSMYLCASSYRGTEAFFGQGTRLTVV.

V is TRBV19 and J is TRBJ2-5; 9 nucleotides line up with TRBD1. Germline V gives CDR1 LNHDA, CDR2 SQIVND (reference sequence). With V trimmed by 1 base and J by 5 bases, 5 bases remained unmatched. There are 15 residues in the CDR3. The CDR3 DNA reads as TGTGCCAGTAGTATAGGGACAGGGGCTAGGGAGACCCAGTACTTC. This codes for CASSIGTGARETQYF.

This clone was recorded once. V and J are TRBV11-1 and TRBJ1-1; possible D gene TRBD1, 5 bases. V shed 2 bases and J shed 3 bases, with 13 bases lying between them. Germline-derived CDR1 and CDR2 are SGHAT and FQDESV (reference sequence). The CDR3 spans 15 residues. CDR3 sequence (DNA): TGTGCCAGCAGCTTACAGGGTGGGGAATACACTGAAGCTTTCTTT. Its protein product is CASSLQGGEYTEAFF.

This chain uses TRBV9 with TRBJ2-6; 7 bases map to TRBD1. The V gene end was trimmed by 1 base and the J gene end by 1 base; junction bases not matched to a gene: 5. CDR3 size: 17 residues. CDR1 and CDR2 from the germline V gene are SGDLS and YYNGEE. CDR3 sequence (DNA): TGTGCCAGCAGCGTACGGACAGGTCGGTCTGGGGCCAACGTCCTGACTTTC. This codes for CASSVRTGRSGANVLTF.

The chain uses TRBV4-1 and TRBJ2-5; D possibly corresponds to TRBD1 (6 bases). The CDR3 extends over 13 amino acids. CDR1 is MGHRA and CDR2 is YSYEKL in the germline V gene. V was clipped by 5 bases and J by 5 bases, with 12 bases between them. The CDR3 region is CASSYRETETQYF. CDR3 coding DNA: TGCGCCAGCAGCTACAGGGAAACGGAGACCCAGTACTTC.

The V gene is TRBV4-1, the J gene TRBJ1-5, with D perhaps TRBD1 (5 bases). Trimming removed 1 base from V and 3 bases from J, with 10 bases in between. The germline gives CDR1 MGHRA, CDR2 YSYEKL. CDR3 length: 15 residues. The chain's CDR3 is CASSQGGGYNQPQHF. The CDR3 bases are TGCGCCAGCAGCCAAGGGGGCGGATACAATCAGCCCCAGCATTTT.